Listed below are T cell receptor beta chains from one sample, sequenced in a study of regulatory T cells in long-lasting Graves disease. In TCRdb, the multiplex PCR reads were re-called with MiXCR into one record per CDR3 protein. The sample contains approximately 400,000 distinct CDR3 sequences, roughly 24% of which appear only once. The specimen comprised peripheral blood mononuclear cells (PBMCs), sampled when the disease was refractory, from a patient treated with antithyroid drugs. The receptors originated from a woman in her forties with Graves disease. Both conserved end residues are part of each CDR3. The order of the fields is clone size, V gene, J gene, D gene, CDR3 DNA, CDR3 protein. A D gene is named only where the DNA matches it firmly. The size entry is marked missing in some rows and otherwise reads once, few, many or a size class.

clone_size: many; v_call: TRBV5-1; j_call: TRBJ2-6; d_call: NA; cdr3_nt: TGCGCCAGCAGCTTTCCCCCATCCGGGGCCAACGTCCTGACTTTC; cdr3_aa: CASSFPPSGANVLTF
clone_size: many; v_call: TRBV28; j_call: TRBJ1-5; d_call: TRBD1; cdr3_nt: TGTGCCAGCAGAAGGGGGCCCGGACGTGAAAATCAGCCCCAGCATTTT; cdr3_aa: CASRRGPGRENQPQHF
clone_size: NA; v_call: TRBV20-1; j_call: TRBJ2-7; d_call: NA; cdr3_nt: TGCAGTGCAGAGAAATACGAGCAGTACTTC; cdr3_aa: CSAEKYEQYF
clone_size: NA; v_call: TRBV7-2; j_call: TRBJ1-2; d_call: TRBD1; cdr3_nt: TGTGCCAGCAGCTTCGGGACAGGGACGGGCTACACCTTC; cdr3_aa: CASSFGTGTGYTF
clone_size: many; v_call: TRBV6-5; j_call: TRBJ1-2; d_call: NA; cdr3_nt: TGTGCCAGCAGTTCAACCCTGGGTTATGGCTACACCTTC; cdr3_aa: CASSSTLGYGYTF
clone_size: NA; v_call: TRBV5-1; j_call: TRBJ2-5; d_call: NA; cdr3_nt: TGCGCCAGCAGCTTGGACCCCCTCCAAGAGACCCAGTACTTC; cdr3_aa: CASSLDPLQETQYF
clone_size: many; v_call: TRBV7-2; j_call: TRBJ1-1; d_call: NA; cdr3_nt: TGTGCCAGCAGCGCCCTATTGGGCACTGAAGCTTTCTTT; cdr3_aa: CASSALLGTEAFF
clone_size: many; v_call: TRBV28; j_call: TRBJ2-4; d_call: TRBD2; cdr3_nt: TGTGCCAGCAGTCAACAAGGACTAGCGGGAGCCAAAAACATTCAGTACTTC; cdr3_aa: CASSQQGLAGAKNIQYF
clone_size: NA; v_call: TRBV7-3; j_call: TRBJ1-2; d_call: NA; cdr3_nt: TGTGCCAGCAGCTTAACGGCGTTCCAAGGGGATAATGGCTACACCTTC; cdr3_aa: CASSLTAFQGDNGYTF
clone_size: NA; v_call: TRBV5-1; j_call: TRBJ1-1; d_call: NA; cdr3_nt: TGCGCCAGCAGCTTGCTGGGGGGTCAAGAGAACACTGAAGCTTTCTTT; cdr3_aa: CASSLLGGQENTEAFF
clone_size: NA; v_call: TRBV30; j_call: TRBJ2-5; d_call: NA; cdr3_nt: TGTGCCTGGAGTGTAGGTTGGTGGGAGACCCATTACTTC; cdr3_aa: CAWSVGWWETHYF
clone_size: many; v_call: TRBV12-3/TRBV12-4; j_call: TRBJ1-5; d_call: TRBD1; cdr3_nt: TGTGCCAGCAGCACGGACAGGGCGTCCAATCAGCCCCAGCATTTT; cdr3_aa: CASSTDRASNQPQHF
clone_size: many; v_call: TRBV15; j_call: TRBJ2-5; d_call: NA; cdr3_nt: TGTGCCACCAGCAGAGAACAACAAGAGACCCAGTACTTC; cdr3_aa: CATSREQQETQYF
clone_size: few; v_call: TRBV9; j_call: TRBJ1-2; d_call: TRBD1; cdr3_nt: TGTGCCAGCAGCCCAGGGGGCGCTAACTATGGCTACACCTTC; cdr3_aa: CASSPGGANYGYTF
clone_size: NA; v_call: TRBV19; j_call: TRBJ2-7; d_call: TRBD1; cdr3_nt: TGTGCCAGTAGTAGGACCGGGACAGGGCAAGAGGAGCAGTACTTC; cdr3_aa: CASSRTGTGQEEQYF
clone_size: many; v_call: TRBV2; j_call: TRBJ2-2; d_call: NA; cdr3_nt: TGTGCCAGCGGGCCCCGGGCGGGGGCTAACACCGGGGAGCTGTTTTTT; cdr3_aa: CASGPRAGANTGELFF
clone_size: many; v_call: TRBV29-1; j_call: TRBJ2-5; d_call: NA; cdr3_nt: TGCAGCGTGAAACGGGTACTTTCAGAGACCCAGTACTTC; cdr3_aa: CSVKRVLSETQYF
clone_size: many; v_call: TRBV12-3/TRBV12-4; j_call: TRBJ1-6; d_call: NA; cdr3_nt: TGTGCCAGCAGTTCCGATTCACCCCTCCACTTT; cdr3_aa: CASSSDSPLHF
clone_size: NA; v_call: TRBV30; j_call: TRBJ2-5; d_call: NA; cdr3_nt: TGTGCCTGGAGTGTACAGACAATAAAATTTCAAGAGACCCAGTACTTC; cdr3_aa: CAWSVQTIKFQETQYF
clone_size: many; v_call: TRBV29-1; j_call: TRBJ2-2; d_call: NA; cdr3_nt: TGCAGCGTTAAGGCCGGAAACACCGGGGAGCTGTTTTTT; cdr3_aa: CSVKAGNTGELFF
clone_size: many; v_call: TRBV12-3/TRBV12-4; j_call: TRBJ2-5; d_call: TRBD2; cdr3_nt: TGTGCCAGCACCCGTCACGTACTGGCGGGAGAGAGGGAGACCCAGTACTTC; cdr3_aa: CASTRHVLAGERETQYF
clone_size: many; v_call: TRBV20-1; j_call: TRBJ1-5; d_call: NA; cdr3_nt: TGCAGTGCTAGAGATCACCGGGGACTTAATCAGCCCCAGCATTTT; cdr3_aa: CSARDHRGLNQPQHF
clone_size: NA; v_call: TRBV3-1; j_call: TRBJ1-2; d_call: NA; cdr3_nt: TGTGCCAGCAGCTACAGGGATGGCTACACCTTC; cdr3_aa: CASSYRDGYTF
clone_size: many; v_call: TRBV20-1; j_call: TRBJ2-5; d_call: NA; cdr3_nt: TGCAGTGCTTCTGCCCGGGGGAGCGCGACAGAGACCCAGTACTTC; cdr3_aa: CSASARGSATETQYF
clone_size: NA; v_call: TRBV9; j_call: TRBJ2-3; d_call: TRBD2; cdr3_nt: TGTGCCAGCAGCCCTAGGACTAGCTCAGATACGCAGTATTTT; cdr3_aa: CASSPRTSSDTQYF
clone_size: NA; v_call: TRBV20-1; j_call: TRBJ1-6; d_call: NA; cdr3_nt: TGCAGTGCTAGCCCTGGCTCCTATAATTCACCCCTCCACTTT; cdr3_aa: CSASPGSYNSPLHF
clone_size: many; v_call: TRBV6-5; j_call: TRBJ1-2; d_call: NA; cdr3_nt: TGTGCCAGCAGTTCCGACGGACGGCGGGCCCGCTACACCTTC; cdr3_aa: CASSSDGRRARYTF
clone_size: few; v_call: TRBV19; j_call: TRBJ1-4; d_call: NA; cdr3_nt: TGTGCCAGTAGAACGTTCCAGAGAGAAAAACTGTTTTTT; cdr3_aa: CASRTFQREKLFF
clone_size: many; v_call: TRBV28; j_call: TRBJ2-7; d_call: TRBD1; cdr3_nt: TGTGCCAGCAGTTTACTTTCCAGGGGGAAGGAGGAGCAGTACTTC; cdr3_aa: CASSLLSRGKEEQYF
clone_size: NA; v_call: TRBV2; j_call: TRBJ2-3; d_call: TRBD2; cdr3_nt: TGTGCCAGCAGTATCAATAGCGGGAGGATCACAGATACGCAGTATTTT; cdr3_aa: CASSINSGRITDTQYF
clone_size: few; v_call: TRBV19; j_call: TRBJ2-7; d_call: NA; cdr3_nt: TGTGCCAGTAGTATAGTCATTGGGGATCTAGATGGATACTACGAGCAGTACTTC; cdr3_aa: CASSIVIGDLDGYYEQYF
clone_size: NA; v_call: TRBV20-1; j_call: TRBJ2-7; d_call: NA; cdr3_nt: TGCAGTGCCCAAACGACAGGTAGTTACGAGCAGTACTTC; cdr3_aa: CSAQTTGSYEQYF
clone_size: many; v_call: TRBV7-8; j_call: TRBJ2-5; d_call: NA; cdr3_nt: TGTGCCAGCAGCTTATGGACGATGGCAGGGGCATCCCAGGAGACCCAGTACTTC; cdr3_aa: CASSLWTMAGASQETQYF
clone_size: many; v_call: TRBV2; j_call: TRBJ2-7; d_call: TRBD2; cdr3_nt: TGTGCCAGCAGCCTGTCCACGGGACTAGTCTACGAGCAGTACTTC; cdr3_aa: CASSLSTGLVYEQYF
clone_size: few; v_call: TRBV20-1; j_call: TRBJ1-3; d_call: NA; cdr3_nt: TGCAGTGCTACCGACTCTCTCTCTGGAAACACCATATATTTT; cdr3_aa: CSATDSLSGNTIYF
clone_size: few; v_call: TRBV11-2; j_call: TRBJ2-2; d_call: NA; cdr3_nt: TGTGCCAGCAGATCCATCAGACAGAAGGGCACCGGGGAGCTGTTTTTT; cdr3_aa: CASRSIRQKGTGELFF
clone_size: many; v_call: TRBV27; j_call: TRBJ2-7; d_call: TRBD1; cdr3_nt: TGTGCCAGCAGTCCCTTGGACAGGGTCTACGAGCAGTACTTC; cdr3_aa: CASSPLDRVYEQYF
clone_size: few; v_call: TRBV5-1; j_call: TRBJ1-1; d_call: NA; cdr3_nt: TGCGCCAGCAGCTTGGAGCCATTAAGAGGGAGTGGTATGGTCGCTGAAGCTTTCTTT; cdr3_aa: CASSLEPLRGSGMVAEAFF
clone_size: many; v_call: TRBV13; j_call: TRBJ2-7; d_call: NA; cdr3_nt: TGTGCCAGCAGCTTAAGGCCTCTTAGGGGCTACGAGCAGTACTTC; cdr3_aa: CASSLRPLRGYEQYF
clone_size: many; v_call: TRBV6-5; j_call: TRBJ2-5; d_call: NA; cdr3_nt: TGTGCCAGCAGTTACTACAGGGAAGAGACCCAGTACTTC; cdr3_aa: CASSYYREETQYF
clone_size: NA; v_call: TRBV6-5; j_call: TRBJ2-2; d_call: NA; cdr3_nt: TGTGCCAGCAGTTGGCTGACTAGTACTGGGGAGCTGTTTTTT; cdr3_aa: CASSWLTSTGELFF
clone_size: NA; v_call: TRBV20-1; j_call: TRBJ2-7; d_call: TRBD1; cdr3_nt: TGCAGTGCTAGGGACAGGTTAACCTACGAGCAGTACTTC; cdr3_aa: CSARDRLTYEQYF
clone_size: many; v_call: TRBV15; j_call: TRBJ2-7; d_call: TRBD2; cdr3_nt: TGTGCCACCAGTTCCGGACTAGCTGCCTACGAGCAGTACTTC; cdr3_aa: CATSSGLAAYEQYF
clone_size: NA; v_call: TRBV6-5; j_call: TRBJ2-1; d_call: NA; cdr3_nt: TGTGCCAGCAGTTACTCAGGGCGGTCGCTTTACAATGAGCAGTTCTTC; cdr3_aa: CASSYSGRSLYNEQFF
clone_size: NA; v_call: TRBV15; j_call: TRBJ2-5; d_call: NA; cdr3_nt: TGTGCCACCAGCTCCTCCGGCCGAGAAGAGACCCAGTACTTC; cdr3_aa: CATSSSGREETQYF